What follows are 20 T cell receptor beta chains derived from one specimen sequenced in a study of shared clonotypes between healthy human individuals. Here immunoSEQ multiplex PCR was the method, and the copy in TCRdb shows in-frame clones only, minus some. The sample consists of about 1.5 million clones, roughly 96% of them appearing once. Sequencing input: naive CD4+ T cells sorted from blood. The subset here: CD45RA+ positively selected. The origin of the receptors is a man aged 25-45 years in good health.

This rearrangement joins TRBV25-1 to TRBJ1-6; D gene unclear. The CDR3 totals 16 residues. The V end lost 1 base, the J end lost 5 bases, and 12 bases lay between the germline ends. Germline loops: CDR1 MGHDK, CDR2 SYGVNS. The CDR3 DNA follows: TGTGCCAGCAGTGAATTCAGCACAGCGGATAATTCACCCCTCCACTTT. Its translation is CASSEFSTADNSPLHF.

Here the CDR3 DNA reads TGTGCCAGCAGCTCCCTTAGGGGCTCCTACGAGCAGTACTTC. Translating gives CASSSLRGSYEQYF. The V call is TRBV11-2, the J call TRBJ2-7; tentatively, D is TRBD1 (5 bases). The CDR3 consists of 14 residues. Germline V gene sequence: CDR1 SGHAT, CDR2 FQNNGV. The germline V and J ends were trimmed by 4 bases and 0 bases, with 10 bases remaining between them.

The chain links TRBV11-2 to TRBJ2-1; TRBD2 agrees at 10 bases. Germline V gene lookup returns CDR1 SGHAT and CDR2 FQNNGV. The CDR3 has 17 amino acids. Trimming at V came to 0 bases and at J to 8 bases, leaving 10 bases not matched to a gene. The chain's CDR3 is CASSLDTSGRAFYEQFF. Here the CDR3 DNA reads TGTGCCAGCAGCTTAGATACCAGCGGGAGGGCCTTCTATGAGCAGTTCTTC.

The chain joins TRBV7-2 to TRBJ1-1; 8 bases are a match to TRBD1. The CDR3 loop spans 18 amino acids. The germline CDR1 and CDR2 sequences are SGHTA and FQGNSA. Trimming took 3 bases from V and 4 from J; bases not matched to a gene: 16. The CDR3 sequence is CASSLSAFPGQVATEAFF. CDR3 DNA: TGTGCCAGCAGCTTGTCTGCGTTCCCGGGACAGGTAGCCACTGAAGCTTTCTTT.

This chain connects TRBV19 to TRBJ1-5; D not resolved. With 5 bases removed from V and 2 bases from J, the gap between germline ends came to 7 bases. The CDR3 is 13 amino acids. The germline V gene has CDR1 LNHDA and CDR2 SQIVND (reference sequence). The CDR3 loop reads CASSFVGNQPQHF. In nucleotides, the CDR3 is TGTGCCAGTAGTTTTGTAGGCAATCAGCCCCAGCATTTT.

The rearrangement links TRBV28 to TRBJ2-7; D may be TRBD2 (5 bases). The germline CDR1 and CDR2 sequences are MDHEN and SYDVKM. V was trimmed by 7 bases and J by 3 bases, leaving 16 bases between them. The length of the CDR3 is 14 residues. CDR3 sequence: CASNPLAVVYEQYF. As DNA, the CDR3 is TGTGCCAGCAACCCCCTAGCTGTTGTCTACGAGCAGTACTTC.

This clone was recorded a few times. This sequence joins TRBV7-9 and TRBJ1-2; 7 bases are shared with TRBD1. CDR1 is SEHNR, CDR2 FQNEAQ, per germline (reference sequence). The V segment lost 5 bases and the J segment 3 bases; nucleotides outside the gene matches: 6. The CDR3 runs 14 residues. CDR3 DNA: TGTGCCAGCAGCGCCCCCGGACAGGACTATGGCTACACCTTC. Translating it yields CASSAPGQDYGYTF.

A note on this clone: This sample includes further DNA sequences coding for the same CDR3. The CDR3 region is CASSTSSYEQYF. CDR3 bases: TGTGCCAGCTCAACAAGCTCCTACGAGCAGTACTTC. This chain links TRBV18 with TRBJ2-7; D unresolved. CDR1 KGHSH and CDR2 LQKENI come from the germline V gene. V shed 5 bases and J shed 0 bases, with 5 bases lying between them. The CDR3 runs 12 residues.

In DNA, the CDR3 is TGTGCCAGCAGTACAAGACTCCTAGCGGGAGGGTCCGAGCAGTACTTC. Its protein product is CASSTRLLAGGSEQYF. The rearrangement joins TRBV2 to TRBJ2-7; 12 bases are shared with TRBD2. CDR1 is SNHLY, CDR2 FYNNEI, per germline. V was pared by 5 bases and J by 6 bases, with 11 bases of the junction left unmatched. The CDR3 is 16 amino acids.

The chain has TRBV29-1 and TRBJ1-2; D is ambiguous. Trimming removed 7 bases from V and 5 bases from J, with 11 bases in between. CDR3 length: 11 residues. Germline V CDR1 and CDR2: SQVTM, ANQGSEA. The CDR3 nucleotides are TGCAGCGCCAGACGAACGTATGGCTACACCTTC. This codes for CSARRTYGYTF.

This chain links TRBV7-9 with TRBJ2-1; TRBD1 agrees at 7 bases. Germline V gene data show CDR1 as SEHNR and CDR2 as FQNEAQ (reference sequence). CDR3 length equals 16 residues. J gave up 3 bases and V 5 bases, and 10 bases lay outside the gene matches. CDR3 sequence: CASSQPLGGVYNEQFF. As DNA, the CDR3 is TGTGCCAGCAGCCAACCTCTAGGGGGCGTCTACAATGAGCAGTTCTTC.

The chain joins TRBV4-1 to TRBJ2-6, with D possibly being TRBD2 (6 bases). Between the trimmed V and J ends, which lost 4 bases and 0 bases, there was a span of 19 bases. The CDR3 is 19 amino acids. Per the germline V gene, CDR1 is MGHRA and CDR2 is YSYEKL. CDR3 nucleotide sequence: TGCGCCAGCAGCCCCCGAGGGAGGACTTTGGACTCTGGGGCCAACGTCCTGACTTTC. It specifies CASSPRGRTLDSGANVLTF.

This clone occurred once. The J gene is TRBJ2-1, the V gene TRBV7-2, with D perhaps matching TRBD1 or TRBD2 (5 bases each). CDR3 length: 15 residues. The V gene lost 5 bases and the J gene lost 1 base, with 12 bases spanning the gap. Germline loops: CDR1 SGHTA, CDR2 FQGNSA. The CDR3 DNA reads TGTGCCAGCAGCGTCTGGGGGAGTTCCTACAATGAGCAGTTCTTC. It translates to CASSVWGSSYNEQFF.

V and J are TRBV28 and TRBJ1-2; D is possibly TRBD1 (6 bases). This CDR3 comprises 14 residues. V dropped 5 bases and J dropped 4 bases, with 14 bases sitting between them. Germline loops: CDR1 MDHEN, CDR2 SYDVKM. CDR3 sequence reads: CASSQGTDLYGYTF. The DNA for the CDR3 is TGTGCCAGCAGTCAGGGGACGGACCTCTATGGCTACACCTTC.

CDR3 in amino acids: CASSFRQTQYF. The CDR3 coding sequence is TGTGCCAGCAGTTTTAGGCAGACCCAGTACTTC. The chain employs TRBV27 and TRBJ2-5; D uncertain. This CDR3 is built from 11 residues. Trimming removed 3 bases at V and 6 bases at J, with 5 bases between. CDR1 and CDR2 from the germline V gene are MNHEY and SMNVEV (reference sequence).

The chain is built from TRBV18 and TRBJ2-7; tentative D call: TRBD2 (5 bases). The V and J ends lost 6 bases and 0 bases respectively, with 12 bases between them. The V gene's germline CDR1 is KGHSH and CDR2 LQKENI. The CDR3 length is 14 residues. The DNA for the CDR3 is TGTGCCAGCTCCCGGGAACAATCCTCCTACGAGCAGTACTTC. This translates into CASSREQSSYEQYF.

The chain links TRBV5-1 to TRBJ2-7, with 7 bases lining up with TRBD1. V lost 6 bases and J lost 1; bases outside the gene matches: 4. This CDR3 spans 13 amino acids. Germline-derived CDR1 and CDR2 are SGHRS and YFSETQ. The CDR3 loop is CASTRTGSYEQYF. As DNA, the CDR3 is TGCGCCAGCACCAGGACAGGTTCCTACGAGCAGTACTTC.

The V gene is TRBV6-6, the J gene TRBJ1-4; 9 bases align to TRBD1. Unmatched junction bases numbered 3, after V lost 1 base and J lost 3 bases. CDR3 length: 16 amino acids. CDR1 is MNHNY, CDR2 SVGAGI, per germline (reference sequence). CDR3 protein: CASSYFRQGANEKLFF. CDR3 in DNA: TGTGCCAGCAGTTACTTTAGACAGGGGGCTAATGAAAAACTGTTTTTT.

This chain joins TRBV28 and TRBJ1-5; D gene ambiguous. V lost 8 bases, J lost 1 base, and 12 bases lay in between. CDR3 length: 14 amino acids. Looked up from germline, CDR1 is MDHEN and CDR2 is SYDVKM. The CDR3 DNA reads as TGTGCCAGCGTCCCGGGATCAAGCAATCAGCCCCAGCATTTT. The encoded protein is CASVPGSSNQPQHF.

V is TRBV9 and J is TRBJ2-3; perhaps TRBD1 as D (6 bases). Germline V lookup: CDR1 SGDLS, CDR2 YYNGEE. This CDR3 contains 17 residues. Trimming pared 4 bases from V and 4 bases from J, leaving 22 bases between. CDR3 coding DNA: TGTGCCAGCAGCCCCCGACCTGGGACACACGAGTCAGATACGCAGTATTTT. Translated: CASSPRPGTHESDTQYF.